Given below is one T cell receptor (beta chain) in context. Its antigen is as yet unknown. Trimming at V came to 1 base and at J to 2 bases, leaving 3 bases not matched to a gene. Germline V CDR1 and CDR2: SGDLS, YYNGEE. The CDR3 runs 14 residues. This entry belongs to a study of cytomegalovirus exposure and HLA in healthy donors. Study-level results: The study flagged roughly 150 TCR beta chains as cytomegalovirus-associated. Several top significant clusters appeared, in a later analysis, to be linked to common viral pathogens.

13 Jbeta primers and 60 Vbeta primers were used for the PCR. Profiled with immunoSEQ multiplex PCR; TCRdb holds only in-frame clones, not every one. This table holds 150,000 to 200,000 clones, about two thirds found once. The receptor was isolated from a young woman in good health and CMV-seropositive. This chain links TRBV9 with TRBJ2-7; 7 bases agree with TRBD1. Sequencing input: PBMCs. DNA of the CDR3: TGTGCCAGCAGCGTACGGGACAGCCCCTACGAGCAGTACTTC. This gives the protein CASSVRDSPYEQYF.